A single sample gave rise to the 17 T cell receptor beta chains below, sequenced in a study of T cells after yellow fever vaccination. Each CDR3 protein gets one entry after TCRdb re-called the 5' RACE reads with MiXCR. The sample holds 250,000 to 350,000 distinct CDR3 sequences, around 6.8% seen once. The starting material was PBMCs, obtained about 49 days after the first yellow fever vaccination. All receptors derive from a man aged 18 to 35 who received the YFV17D yellow fever vaccine.

This clonotype was detected only a few times. V and J are TRBV7-2 and TRBJ2-3; TRBD2 is a possible D gene (7 bases). The V and J ends lost 8 bases and 7 bases respectively, with 16 bases between them. Germline V gene data show CDR1 as SGHTA and CDR2 as FQGNSA. This CDR3 region has 13 residues. The CDR3 loop is CASWAGALNTQYF. The CDR3 region has the DNA TGTGCCAGCTGGGCGGGGGCCCTCAATACGCAGTATTTT.

The V and J genes are TRBV9 and TRBJ2-1; D not certain. Trimming took off 2 bases at V and 2 bases at J, with 11 bases between the two ends. Per the germline V gene, CDR1 is SGDLS and CDR2 is YYNGEE. CDR3 length: 15 residues. The CDR3: CASSVRFSPYNEQFF. DNA of the CDR3: TGTGCCAGCAGCGTCCGATTTAGCCCCTACAATGAGCAGTTCTTC.

This clonotype was observed at least ten times. The chain combines TRBV28 with TRBJ2-4; TRBD2 is a possible D gene (6 bases). V was clipped by 6 bases and J by 8 bases, with 11 bases between them. Germline values: CDR1 MDHEN, CDR2 SYDVKM. CDR3 size: 12 residues. The CDR3 is CASSLWGDIQYF. In DNA form, the CDR3 reads TGTGCCAGCAGCCTGTGGGGGGACATTCAGTACTTC.

This clonotype was detected a few times. V and J are TRBV30 and TRBJ1-3, with D possibly TRBD1 on 5 matching bases. CDR1 is GTSNPN, CDR2 SVGIG, per germline (reference sequence). V gave up 5 bases and J gave up 6 bases, with 14 bases separating them. The CDR3 covers 13 residues. Here the CDR3 DNA reads TGTGCCTGGGTCGGGACCGGACCAAACACCATATATTTT. It translates to CAWVGTGPNTIYF. The full variable domain, in which reference TRBV30 and TRBJ1-3 provide the parts outside the CDR3, is SQTIHQWPATLVQPVGSPLSLECTVEGTSNPNLYWYRQAAGRGLQLLFYSVGIGQISSEVPQNLSASRPQDRQFILSSKKLLLSDSGFYLCAWVGTGPNTIYFGEGSWLTVV.

This clonotype has a handful of counts. This chain connects TRBV4-3 to TRBJ2-1; the D is unclear. Germline CDR1 and CDR2: LGHNA and YSLEER. There are 12 residues in the CDR3. Trimming pared 3 bases from V and 12 bases from J, leaving 12 bases between. The CDR3 DNA follows: TGCGCCAGCAGCCATGGTGGTGAAGGGCAGTTCTTC. Encoded protein: CASSHGGEGQFF.

V is TRBV10-2 and J is TRBJ2-3, with D maybe TRBD2 (5 bases). The V and J ends lost 7 bases and 2 bases respectively, with 13 bases between them. CDR1 WSHSY and CDR2 SAAADI come from the germline V gene. The CDR3 has 14 residues. CDR3 loop: CASTTGGVTDTQYF. CDR3 sequence (DNA): TGCGCCAGCACCACCGGAGGAGTCACAGATACGCAGTATTTT.

The genes are TRBV7-2 and TRBJ2-5, with a possible D match to TRBD2 (6 bases). The CDR3 extends over 14 amino acids. V was cut by 5 bases and J by 5 bases, with 15 bases left in between. Germline values: CDR1 SGHTA, CDR2 FQGNSA. This chain's CDR3 is CASSRIWGGETQYF. CDR3 nucleotides: TGTGCCAGCAGCCGCATCTGGGGAGGTGAGACCCAGTACTTC.

V is TRBV20-1 and J is TRBJ2-7; perhaps TRBD2 as D (6 bases). Trimming removed 6 bases at V and 5 bases at J, with 26 bases between. CDR1 is DFQATT, CDR2 SNEGSKA, per germline (reference sequence). This CDR3 comprises 16 residues. For the CDR3, the DNA is TGCAGTGCGCAATCCGGTGCGGGAAACCAGTTGGACGAGCAGTACTTC. This encodes CSAQSGAGNQLDEQYF.

The chain carries TRBV20-1 and TRBJ1-1, with 8 bases aligning to TRBD1. The CDR3 is 14 amino acids. CDR1 and CDR2 (germline): DFQATT, SNEGSKA (reference sequence). J was trimmed by 4 bases and V by 4 bases; bases with no gene match: 8. CDR3 in amino acids: CSANMGRGLTEAFF. In nucleotides, the CDR3 is TGCAGTGCTAACATGGGCAGGGGGCTCACTGAAGCTTTCTTT.

The chain employs TRBV11-2 and TRBJ2-2; weak D call: TRBD2 (6 bases). The CDR3 spans 18 residues. Trimming pared 5 bases from V and 0 bases from J, leaving 19 bases between. CDR1 and CDR2 (germline): SGHAT, FQNNGV. CDR3 sequence reads: CASSPRGTSWSNTGELFF. CDR3 nucleotide sequence: TGTGCCAGCAGCCCGCGAGGTACTAGCTGGTCGAACACCGGGGAGCTGTTTTTT.

The genes are TRBV7-9 and TRBJ2-1; 8 nucleotides line up with TRBD2. J gave up 0 bases and V 6 bases, and 7 bases lay outside the gene matches. Germline V gene sequence: CDR1 SEHNR, CDR2 FQNEAQ (reference sequence). CDR3 length equals 16 residues. CDR3 DNA sequence: TGTGCCAGCAGACATACTAGCGGTGTCTCCTACAATGAGCAGTTCTTC. Translating it yields CASRHTSGVSYNEQFF.

This clonotype was seen ten or more times. This sequence joins TRBV5-1 and TRBJ2-3; 8 nucleotides match TRBD2. V was clipped by 0 bases and J by 2 bases; unmatched bases: 11. This CDR3 spans 18 amino acids. Germline V gene sequence: CDR1 SGHRS, CDR2 YFSETQ. The CDR3 nucleotides read TGCGCCAGCAGCTTGGACGTACTTGCGGGGGGTTACACAGATACGCAGTATTTT. Its translation: CASSLDVLAGGYTDTQYF.

In this sample, this clonotype turned up many times. V gene TRBV9 combines with J gene TRBJ2-1; possibly TRBD1 for D (6 bases). This CDR3 has 13 amino acids. Deletions cut 4 bases from V and 8 bases from J, with 13 bases between. Germline V gene sequence: CDR1 SGDLS, CDR2 YYNGEE. CDR3 region: CASSPRTVDEQFF. The CDR3 DNA is TGTGCCAGCAGCCCCCGGACAGTAGATGAGCAGTTCTTC.

This clonotype occurred a few times. The chain links TRBV12-3 or TRBV12-4 to TRBJ2-5; weak D call: TRBD1 (6 bases). Trimming took 3 bases from V and 1 from J, leaving 15 bases between them. There are 16 residues in the CDR3. This CDR3 is CASSFSPQGRQETQYF. The CDR3 DNA is TGTGCCAGCAGTTTCTCCCCACAGGGTCGCCAAGAGACCCAGTACTTC.

At least ten counts were recorded for this clonotype. The V gene is TRBV4-2, the J gene TRBJ1-1, with D tentatively TRBD1 (5 bases). Germline V lookup: CDR1 LGHNA, CDR2 YNFKEQ. Trimming removed 0 bases at V and 6 bases at J, with 8 bases between. The CDR3 is 13 residues long. The CDR3, as DNA: TGTGCCAGCAGCCAAGATGGGACCCCTGAAGCTTTCTTT. It yields the protein CASSQDGTPEAFF.

The CDR3 DNA follows: TGCGCCAGCAGCCAACAGACAGGGGCCCCTGAAAAACTGTTTTTT. It codes for CASSQQTGAPEKLFF. The rearrangement joins TRBV4-1 to TRBJ1-4; TRBD1 agrees at 8 bases. Germline-derived CDR1 and CDR2 are MGHRA and YSYEKL. The CDR3 spans 15 residues. J was trimmed by 7 bases and V by 2 bases; bases with no gene match: 6.

This clonotype was recorded a few times. Here the CDR3 reads CASSRDRSNTEAFF. The DNA of the CDR3 is TGTGCCAGCTCTCGGGACAGGAGTAACACTGAAGCTTTCTTT. The chain joins TRBV18 to TRBJ1-1, with TRBD1 identical over 8 bases. V shed 6 bases, J shed 2 bases, and the junction held 5 bases outside the gene matches. The CDR3 length is 14 residues. CDR1 is KGHSH, CDR2 LQKENI, per germline.